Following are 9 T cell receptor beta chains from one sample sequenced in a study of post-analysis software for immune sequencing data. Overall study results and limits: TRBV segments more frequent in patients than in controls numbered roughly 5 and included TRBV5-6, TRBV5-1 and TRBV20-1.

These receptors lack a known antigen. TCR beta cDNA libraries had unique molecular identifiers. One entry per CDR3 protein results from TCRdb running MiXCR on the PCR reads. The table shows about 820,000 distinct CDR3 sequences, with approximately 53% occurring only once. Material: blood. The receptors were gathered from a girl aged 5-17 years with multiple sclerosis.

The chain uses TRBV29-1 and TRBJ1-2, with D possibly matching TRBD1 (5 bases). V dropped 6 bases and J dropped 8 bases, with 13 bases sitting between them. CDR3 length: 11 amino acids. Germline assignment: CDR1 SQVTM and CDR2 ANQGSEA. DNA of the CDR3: TGCAGCGTAGTAGGGACGACCGGCTACACCTTC. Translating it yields CSVVGTTGYTF.

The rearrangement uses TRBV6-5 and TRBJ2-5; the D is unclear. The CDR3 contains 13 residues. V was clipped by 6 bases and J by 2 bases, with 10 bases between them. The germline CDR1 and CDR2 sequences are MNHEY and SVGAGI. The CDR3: CASSPYVQETQYF. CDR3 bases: TGTGCCAGCAGCCCTTATGTACAAGAGACCCAGTACTTC.

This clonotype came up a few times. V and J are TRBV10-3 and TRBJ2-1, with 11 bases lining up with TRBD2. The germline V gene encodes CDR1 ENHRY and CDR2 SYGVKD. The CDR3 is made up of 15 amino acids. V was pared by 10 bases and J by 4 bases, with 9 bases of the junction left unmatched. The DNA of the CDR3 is TGTGCCACATTGTCCGGGACTAGCGGTTACAATGAGCAGTTCTTC. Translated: CATLSGTSGYNEQFF.

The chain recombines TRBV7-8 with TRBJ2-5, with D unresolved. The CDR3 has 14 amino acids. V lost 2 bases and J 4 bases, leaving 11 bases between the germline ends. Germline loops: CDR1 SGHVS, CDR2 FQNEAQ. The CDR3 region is CASSLTRTVETQYF. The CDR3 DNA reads TGTGCCAGCAGCTTAACCCGGACCGTAGAGACCCAGTACTTC.

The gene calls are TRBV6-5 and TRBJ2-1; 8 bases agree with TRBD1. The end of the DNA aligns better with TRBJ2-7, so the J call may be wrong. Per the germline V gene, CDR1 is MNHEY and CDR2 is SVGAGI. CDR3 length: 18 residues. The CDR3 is CASSYRAGGFSDSYEQYF. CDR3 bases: TGTGCCAGCAGTTACAGGGCAGGGGGCTTCTCTGACTCCTACGAGCAGTACTTC.

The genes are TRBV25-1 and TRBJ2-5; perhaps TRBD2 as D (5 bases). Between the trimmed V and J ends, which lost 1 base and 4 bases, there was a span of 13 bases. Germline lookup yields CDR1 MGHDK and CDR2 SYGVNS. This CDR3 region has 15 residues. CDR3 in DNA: TGTGCCAGCAGTGAATTTACGGGGAAAGGAGAGACCCAGTACTTC. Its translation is CASSEFTGKGETQYF.

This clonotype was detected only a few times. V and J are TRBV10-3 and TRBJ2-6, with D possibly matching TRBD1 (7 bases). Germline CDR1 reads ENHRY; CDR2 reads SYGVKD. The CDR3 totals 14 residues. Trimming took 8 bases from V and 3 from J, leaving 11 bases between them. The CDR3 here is CAILRGDGANVLTF. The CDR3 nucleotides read TGTGCCATCCTCAGGGGGGATGGGGCCAACGTCCTGACTTTC.

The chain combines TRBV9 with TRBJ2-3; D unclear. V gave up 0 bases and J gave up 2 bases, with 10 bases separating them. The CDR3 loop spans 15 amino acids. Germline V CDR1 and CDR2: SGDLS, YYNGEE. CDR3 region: CASSVDLRVTDTQYF. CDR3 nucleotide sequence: TGTGCCAGCAGCGTAGATCTGCGTGTCACAGATACGCAGTATTTT.

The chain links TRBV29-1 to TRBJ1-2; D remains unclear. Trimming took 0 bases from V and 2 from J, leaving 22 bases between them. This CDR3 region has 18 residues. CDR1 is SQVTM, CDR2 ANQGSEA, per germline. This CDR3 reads CSVEDPGPHYDLNYGYTF. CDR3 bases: TGCAGCGTTGAAGATCCGGGCCCCCACTACGACTTAAACTATGGCTACACCTTC.